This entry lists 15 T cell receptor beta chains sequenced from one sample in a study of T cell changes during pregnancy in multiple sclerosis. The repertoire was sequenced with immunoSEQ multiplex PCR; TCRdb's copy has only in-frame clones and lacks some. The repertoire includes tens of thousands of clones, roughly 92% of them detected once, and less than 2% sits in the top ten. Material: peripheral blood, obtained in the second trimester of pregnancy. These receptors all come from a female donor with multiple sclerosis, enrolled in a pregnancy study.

The CDR3: CASSLAGGSGELFF. The CDR3 nucleotides are TGTGCCAGCAGTTTAGCGGGAGGATCCGGGGAGCTGTTTTTT. This chain links TRBV27 with TRBJ2-2, with 8 nucleotides matching TRBD2. Per the germline V gene, CDR1 is MNHEY and CDR2 is SMNVEV (reference sequence). The CDR3 contains 14 residues. Unmatched junction bases numbered 2, after V lost 2 bases and J lost 6 bases.

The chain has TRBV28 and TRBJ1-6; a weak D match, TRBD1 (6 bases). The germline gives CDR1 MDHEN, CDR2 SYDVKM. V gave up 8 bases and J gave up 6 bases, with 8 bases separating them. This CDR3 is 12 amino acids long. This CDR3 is CASRDINSPLHF. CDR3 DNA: TGTGCCAGCCGGGACATTAATTCACCCCTCCACTTT.

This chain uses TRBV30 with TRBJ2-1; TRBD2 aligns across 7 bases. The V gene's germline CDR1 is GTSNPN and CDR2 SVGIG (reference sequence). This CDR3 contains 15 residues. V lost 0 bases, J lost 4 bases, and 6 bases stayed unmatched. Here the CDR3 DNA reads TGTGCCTGGAGTGTGCGGGGGAAAAAATACAATGAGCAGTTCTTC. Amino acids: CAWSVRGKKYNEQFF.

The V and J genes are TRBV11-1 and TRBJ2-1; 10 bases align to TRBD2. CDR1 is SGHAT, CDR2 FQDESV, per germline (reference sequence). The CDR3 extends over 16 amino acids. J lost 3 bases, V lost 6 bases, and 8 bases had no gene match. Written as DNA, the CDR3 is TGTGCCAGCAGACCACCCGGGACTAGCGTCTACAATGAGCAGTTCTTC. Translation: CASRPPGTSVYNEQFF.

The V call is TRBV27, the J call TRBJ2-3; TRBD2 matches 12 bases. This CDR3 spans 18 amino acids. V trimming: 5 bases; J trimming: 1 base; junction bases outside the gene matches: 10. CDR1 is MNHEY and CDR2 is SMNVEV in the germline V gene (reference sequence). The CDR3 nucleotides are TGTGCCAGCAGTATCTCTAGCGGGAGGGCCATTGGCACAGATACGCAGTATTTT. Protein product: CASSISSGRAIGTDTQYF.

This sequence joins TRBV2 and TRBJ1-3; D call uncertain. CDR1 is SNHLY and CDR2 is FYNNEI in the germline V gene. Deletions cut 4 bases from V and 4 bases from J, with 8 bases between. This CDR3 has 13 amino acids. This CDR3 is CASSAWEGNTIYF. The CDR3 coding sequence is TGTGCCAGCAGTGCCTGGGAGGGAAACACCATATATTTT.

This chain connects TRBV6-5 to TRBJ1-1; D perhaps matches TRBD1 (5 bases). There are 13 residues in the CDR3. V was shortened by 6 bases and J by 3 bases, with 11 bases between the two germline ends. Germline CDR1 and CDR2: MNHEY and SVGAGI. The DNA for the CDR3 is TGTGCCAGCAGCCCCCGGGGGTACACTGAAGCTTTCTTT. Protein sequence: CASSPRGYTEAFF.

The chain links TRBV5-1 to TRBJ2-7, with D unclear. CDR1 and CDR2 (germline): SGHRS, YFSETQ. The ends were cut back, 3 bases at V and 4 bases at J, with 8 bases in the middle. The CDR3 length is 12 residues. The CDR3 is CASSSPQYEQYF. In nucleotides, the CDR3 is TGCGCCAGCAGCTCCCCTCAGTACGAGCAGTACTTC.

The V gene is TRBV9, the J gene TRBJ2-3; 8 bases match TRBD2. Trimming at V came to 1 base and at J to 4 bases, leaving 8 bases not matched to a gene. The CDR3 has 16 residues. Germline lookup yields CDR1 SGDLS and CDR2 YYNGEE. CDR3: CASSVFGRAGADTQYF. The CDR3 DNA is TGTGCCAGCAGCGTATTCGGGAGGGCCGGGGCAGATACGCAGTATTTT.

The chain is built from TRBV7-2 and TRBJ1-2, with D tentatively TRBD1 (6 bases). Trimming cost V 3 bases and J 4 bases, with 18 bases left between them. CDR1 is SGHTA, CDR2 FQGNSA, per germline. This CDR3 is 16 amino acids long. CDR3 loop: CASSFAGDRLSYGYTF. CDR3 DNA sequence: TGTGCCAGCAGCTTCGCAGGGGATAGGCTTAGCTATGGCTACACCTTC. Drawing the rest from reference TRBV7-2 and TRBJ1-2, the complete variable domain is GAGVSQSPSNKVTEKGKDVELRCDPISGHTALYWYRQSLGQGLEFLIYFQGNSAPDKSGLPSDRFSAERTGGSVSTLTIQRTQQEDSAVYLCASSFAGDRLSYGYTFGSGTRLTVV.

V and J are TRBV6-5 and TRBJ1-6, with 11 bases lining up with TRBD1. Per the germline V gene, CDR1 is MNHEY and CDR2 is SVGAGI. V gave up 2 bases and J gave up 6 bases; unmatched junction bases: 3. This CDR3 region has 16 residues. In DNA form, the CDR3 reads TGTGCCAGCAGTTACGTGGGGACAGGGGGTAATTCACCCCTCCACTTT. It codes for CASSYVGTGGNSPLHF.

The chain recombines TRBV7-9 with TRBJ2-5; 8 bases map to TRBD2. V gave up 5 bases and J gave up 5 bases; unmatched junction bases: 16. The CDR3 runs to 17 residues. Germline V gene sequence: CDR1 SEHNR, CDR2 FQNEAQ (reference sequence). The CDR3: CASSKLGGAGDPETQYF. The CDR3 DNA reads TGTGCCAGCAGCAAGCTCGGGGGGGCGGGAGATCCGGAGACCCAGTACTTC.

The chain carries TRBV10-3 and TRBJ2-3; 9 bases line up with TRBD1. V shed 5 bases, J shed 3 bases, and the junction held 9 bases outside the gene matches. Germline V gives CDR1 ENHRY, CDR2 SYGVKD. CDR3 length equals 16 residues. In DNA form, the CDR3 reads TGTGCCATCAGTCGATCATTGACAGGGGGGACAGATACGCAGTATTTT. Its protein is CAISRSLTGGTDTQYF.

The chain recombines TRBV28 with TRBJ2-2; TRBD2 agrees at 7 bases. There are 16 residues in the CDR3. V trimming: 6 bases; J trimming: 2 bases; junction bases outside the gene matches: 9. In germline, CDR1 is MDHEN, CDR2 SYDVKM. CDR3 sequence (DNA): TGTGCCAGCAGGCCTGGGTGGGGGGGTAACACCGGGGAGCTGTTTTTT. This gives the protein CASRPGWGGNTGELFF.

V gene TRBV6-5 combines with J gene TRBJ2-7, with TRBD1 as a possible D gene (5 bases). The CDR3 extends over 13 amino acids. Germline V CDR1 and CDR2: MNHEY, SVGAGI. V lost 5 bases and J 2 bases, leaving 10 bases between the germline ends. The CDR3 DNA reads TGTGCCAGCAGTAAGACAGTACCCTACGAGCAGTACTTC. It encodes CASSKTVPYEQYF.